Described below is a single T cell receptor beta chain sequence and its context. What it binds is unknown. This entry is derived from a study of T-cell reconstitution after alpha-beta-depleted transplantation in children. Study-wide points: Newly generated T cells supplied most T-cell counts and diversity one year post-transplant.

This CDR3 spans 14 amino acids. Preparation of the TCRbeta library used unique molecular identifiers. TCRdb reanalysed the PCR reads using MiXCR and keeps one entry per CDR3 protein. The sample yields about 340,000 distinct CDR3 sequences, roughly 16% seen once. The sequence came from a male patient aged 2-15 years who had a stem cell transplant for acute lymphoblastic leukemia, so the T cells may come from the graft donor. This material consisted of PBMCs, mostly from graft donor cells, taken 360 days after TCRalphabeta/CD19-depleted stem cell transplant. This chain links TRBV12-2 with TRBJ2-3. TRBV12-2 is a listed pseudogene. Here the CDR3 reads CASRLSKEPDTQYF. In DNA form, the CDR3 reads TGTGCAAGTCGCTTAAGTAAAGAGCCAGATACGCAGTATTTT.